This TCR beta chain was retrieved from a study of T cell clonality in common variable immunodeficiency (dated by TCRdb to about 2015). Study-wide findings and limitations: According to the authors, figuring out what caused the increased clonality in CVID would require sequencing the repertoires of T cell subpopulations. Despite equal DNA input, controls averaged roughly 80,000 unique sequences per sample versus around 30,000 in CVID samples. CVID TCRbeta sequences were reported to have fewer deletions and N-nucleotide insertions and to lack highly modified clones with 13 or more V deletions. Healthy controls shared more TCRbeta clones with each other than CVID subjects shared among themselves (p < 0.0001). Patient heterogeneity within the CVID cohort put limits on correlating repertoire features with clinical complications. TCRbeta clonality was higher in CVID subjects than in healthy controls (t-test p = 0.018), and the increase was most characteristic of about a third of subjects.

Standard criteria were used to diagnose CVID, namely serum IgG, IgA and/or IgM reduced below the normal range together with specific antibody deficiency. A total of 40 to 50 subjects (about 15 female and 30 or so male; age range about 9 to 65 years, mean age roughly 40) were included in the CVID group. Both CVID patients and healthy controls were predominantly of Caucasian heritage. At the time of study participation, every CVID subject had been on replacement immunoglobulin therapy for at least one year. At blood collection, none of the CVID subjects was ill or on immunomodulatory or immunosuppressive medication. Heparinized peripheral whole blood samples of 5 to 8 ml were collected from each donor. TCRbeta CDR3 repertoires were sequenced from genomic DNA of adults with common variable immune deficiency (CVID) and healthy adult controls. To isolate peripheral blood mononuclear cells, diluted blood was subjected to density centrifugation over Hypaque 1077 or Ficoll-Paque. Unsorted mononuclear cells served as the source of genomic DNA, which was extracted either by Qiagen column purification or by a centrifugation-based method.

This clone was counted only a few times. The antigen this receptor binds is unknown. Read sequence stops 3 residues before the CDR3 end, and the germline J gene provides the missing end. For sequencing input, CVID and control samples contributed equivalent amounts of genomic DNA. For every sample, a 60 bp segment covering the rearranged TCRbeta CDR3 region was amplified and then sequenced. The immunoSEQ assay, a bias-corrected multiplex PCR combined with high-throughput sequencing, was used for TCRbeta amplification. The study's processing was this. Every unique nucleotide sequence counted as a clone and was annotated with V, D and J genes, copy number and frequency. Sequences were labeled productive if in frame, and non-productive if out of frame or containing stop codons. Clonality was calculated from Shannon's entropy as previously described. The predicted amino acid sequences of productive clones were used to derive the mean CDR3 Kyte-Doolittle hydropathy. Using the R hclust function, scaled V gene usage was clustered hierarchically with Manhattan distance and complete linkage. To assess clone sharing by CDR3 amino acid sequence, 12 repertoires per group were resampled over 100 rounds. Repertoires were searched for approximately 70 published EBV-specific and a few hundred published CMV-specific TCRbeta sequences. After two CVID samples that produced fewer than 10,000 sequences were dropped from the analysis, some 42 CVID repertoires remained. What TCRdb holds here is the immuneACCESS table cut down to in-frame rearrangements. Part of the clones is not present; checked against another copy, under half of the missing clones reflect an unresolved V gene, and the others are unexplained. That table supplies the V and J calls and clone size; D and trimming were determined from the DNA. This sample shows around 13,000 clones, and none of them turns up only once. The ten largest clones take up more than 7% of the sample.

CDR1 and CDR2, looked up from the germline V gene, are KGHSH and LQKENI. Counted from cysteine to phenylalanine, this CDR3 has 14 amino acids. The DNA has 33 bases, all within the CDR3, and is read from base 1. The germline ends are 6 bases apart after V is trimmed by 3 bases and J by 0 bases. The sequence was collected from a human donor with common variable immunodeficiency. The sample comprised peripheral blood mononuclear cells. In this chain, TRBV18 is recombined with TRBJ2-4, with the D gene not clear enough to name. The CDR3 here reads CASSPAEAKNIQYF. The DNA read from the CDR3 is TGTGCCAGCTCACCGGCGGAAGCCAAAAACATT.